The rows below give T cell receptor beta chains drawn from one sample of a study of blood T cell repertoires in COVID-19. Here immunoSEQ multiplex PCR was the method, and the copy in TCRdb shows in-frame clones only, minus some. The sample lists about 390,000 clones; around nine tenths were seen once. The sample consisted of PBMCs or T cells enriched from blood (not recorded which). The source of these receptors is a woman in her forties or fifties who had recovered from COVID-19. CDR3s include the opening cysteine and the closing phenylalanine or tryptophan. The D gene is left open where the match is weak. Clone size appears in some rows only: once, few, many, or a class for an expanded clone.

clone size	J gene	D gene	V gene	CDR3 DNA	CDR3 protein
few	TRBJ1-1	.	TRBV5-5	TGTGCCAGCAGCTATGGTCAGGTTGAAGCTTTCTTT	CASSYGQVEAFF
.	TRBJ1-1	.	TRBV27	TGTGCCAGCTCGGACACCCTGAACACTGAAGCTTTCTTT	CASSDTLNTEAFF
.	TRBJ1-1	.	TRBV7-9	TGTGCCAGCAGCCTAAGTCTCGAACCACCTGAAGCTTTCTTT	CASSLSLEPPEAFF
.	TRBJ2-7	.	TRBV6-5	TGTGCCAGCAGTTTAACCGGGACACGGTCCTACGAGCAGTACTTC	CASSLTGTRSYEQYF
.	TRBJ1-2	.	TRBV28	TGTGCCAGCAACTCGGGTCGAGGGACTAACTATGGCTACACCTTC	CASNSGRGTNYGYTF
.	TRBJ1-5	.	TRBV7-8	TGTGCCAGCAGCTTCGGGGAGAATCAGCCCCAGCATTTT	CASSFGENQPQHF
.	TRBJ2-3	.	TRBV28	TGTGCCAGCACCACAGACACAGATACGCAGTATTTT	CASTTDTDTQYF
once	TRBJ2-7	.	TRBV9	TGTGCCAGCAGCGTAGAGGAGGGGGCGGCGGGGCGGCTCTACGAGCAGTACTTC	CASSVEEGAAGRLYEQYF
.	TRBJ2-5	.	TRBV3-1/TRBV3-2	TGTGCCAGCAGCCAAGATCATCGGGGGGAGACCCAGTACTTC	CASSQDHRGETQYF
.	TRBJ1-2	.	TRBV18	TGTGCCAGCTCACCGATGCTCCGGGACATCGACTATGGCTACACCTTC	CASSPMLRDIDYGYTF
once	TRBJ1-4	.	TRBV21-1	TGTGCCAGCCGCCCCGGGGGGGAGAATGAAAAACTGTTTTTT	CASRPGGENEKLFF
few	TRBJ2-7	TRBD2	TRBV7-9	TGTGCCAGCAGCTTAGTTGCGGGGGTCGAGCAGTACTTC	CASSLVAGVEQYF
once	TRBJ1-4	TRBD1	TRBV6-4	TGTGCCAGTCACAGGGGTCAAGAAAAACTGTTTTTT	CASHRGQEKLFF
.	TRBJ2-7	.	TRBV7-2	TGTGCCAGCAGCTTAGGGGGGCGGGGGCGATCCTACGAGCAGTACTTC	CASSLGGRGRSYEQYF
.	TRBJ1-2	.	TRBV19	TGTGCCAGTAGTACCCCCACCGCGGGGTTTGGGGGATATGGCTACACCTTC	CASSTPTAGFGGYGYTF
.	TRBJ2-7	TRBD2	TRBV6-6	TGTGCCAGCAGTTGGGGGGGGGAGCAGTACTTC	CASSWGGEQYF
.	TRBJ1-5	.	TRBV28	TGTGCCAGCAGGGGAGGGGGACCTGGCAATCAGCCCCAGCATTTT	CASRGGGPGNQPQHF
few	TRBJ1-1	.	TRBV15	TGTGCCACCAGCCGGGGGGGGGACACTGAAGCTTTCTTT	CATSRGGDTEAFF
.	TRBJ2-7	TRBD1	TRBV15	TGTGCCACCAGCAGAGATCAAGACAGGGGGCAAATCTACGAGCAGTACTTC	CATSRDQDRGQIYEQYF
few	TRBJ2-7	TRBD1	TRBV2	TGTGCCAGCAGTGAAACAGGGGGGCCCTACGAGCAGTACTTC	CASSETGGPYEQYF
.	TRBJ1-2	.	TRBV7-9	TGTGCCAGCAGCACCCCATTGGGGCAGGGGATCTATGGCTACACCTTC	CASSTPLGQGIYGYTF
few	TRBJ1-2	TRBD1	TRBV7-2	TGTGCCAGCAGCCAAACCCTGGGACAGATTAACTATGGCTACACCTTC	CASSQTLGQINYGYTF
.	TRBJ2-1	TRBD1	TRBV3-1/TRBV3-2	TGTGCCAGCAGCTTAGGGACAGGGAGCTCCTACAATGAGCAGTTCTTC	CASSLGTGSSYNEQFF
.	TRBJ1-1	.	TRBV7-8	TGTGCCAGCAGCCGCCGGCCACGGGTGAACACTGAAGCTTTCTTT	CASSRRPRVNTEAFF
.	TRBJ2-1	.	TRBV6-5	TGTGCCAGCAGTTACGGAGGGCGCAATGAGCAGTTCTTC	CASSYGGRNEQFF
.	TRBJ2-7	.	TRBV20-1	TGCAGTGCAACGGACAGCCAGTACTTC	CSATDSQYF
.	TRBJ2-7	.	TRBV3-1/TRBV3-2	TGTGCCAGCAGCTACAAGGGCGGAAGGGGGTACACCTACGAGCAGTACTTC	CASSYKGGRGYTYEQYF
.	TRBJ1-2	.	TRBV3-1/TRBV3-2	TGTGCCAGCAGCCAAGACGAGGTAGCTAACTATGGCTACACCTTC	CASSQDEVANYGYTF
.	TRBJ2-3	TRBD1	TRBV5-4	TGTGCCAGCAGTCTAAAACAGGGGCGTATAGATACGCAGTATTTT	CASSLKQGRIDTQYF
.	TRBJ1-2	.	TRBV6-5	TGTGCCAGCAGAGGGGTCCTTGAAGGCTACACCTTC	CASRGVLEGYTF
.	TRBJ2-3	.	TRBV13	TGTGCCAGCTCTAGGGATACGCAGTATTTT	CASSRDTQYF